This T cell receptor beta chain was documented in a study of early T cells in non-severe SARS-CoV-2 infection. Germline-derived CDR1 and CDR2 are SEHNR and FQNEAQ (reference sequence). Trimming cost V 4 bases and J 8 bases; bases outside gene matches: 6. This CDR3 has 16 amino acids. Each cDNA molecule carried a unique molecular identifier. TCRdb re-called the 5' RACE reads through MiXCR, storing one row per CDR3 protein. The sample contains around 93,000 distinct CDR3 sequences, approximately 12% of which appear only once. This rearrangement joins TRBV7-9 to TRBJ1-6; 12 positions agree with TRBD1. Sequenced here: whole blood, sampled at baseline. This receptor was obtained from an adult who was a healthcare worker with PCR-confirmed SARS-CoV-2 infection or an uninfected control (not recorded which). CDR3 in amino acids: CASSSGTGGSDSPLHF. The CDR3 nucleotides read TGTGCCAGCAGCTCCGGGACAGGGGGCTCGGATTCACCCCTCCACTTT.